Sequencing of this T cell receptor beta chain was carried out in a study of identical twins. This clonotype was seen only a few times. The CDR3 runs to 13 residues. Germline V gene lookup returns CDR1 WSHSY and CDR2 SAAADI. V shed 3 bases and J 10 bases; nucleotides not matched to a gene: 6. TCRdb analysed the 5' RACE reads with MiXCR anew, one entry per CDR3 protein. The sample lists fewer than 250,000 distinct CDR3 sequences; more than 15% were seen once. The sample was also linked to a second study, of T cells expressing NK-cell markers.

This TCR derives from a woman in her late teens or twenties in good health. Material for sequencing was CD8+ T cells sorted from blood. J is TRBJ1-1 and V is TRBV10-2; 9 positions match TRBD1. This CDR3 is CASSEPRGQGAFF. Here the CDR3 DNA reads TGCGCCAGCAGTGAACCGCGGGGACAGGGAGCTTTCTTT.